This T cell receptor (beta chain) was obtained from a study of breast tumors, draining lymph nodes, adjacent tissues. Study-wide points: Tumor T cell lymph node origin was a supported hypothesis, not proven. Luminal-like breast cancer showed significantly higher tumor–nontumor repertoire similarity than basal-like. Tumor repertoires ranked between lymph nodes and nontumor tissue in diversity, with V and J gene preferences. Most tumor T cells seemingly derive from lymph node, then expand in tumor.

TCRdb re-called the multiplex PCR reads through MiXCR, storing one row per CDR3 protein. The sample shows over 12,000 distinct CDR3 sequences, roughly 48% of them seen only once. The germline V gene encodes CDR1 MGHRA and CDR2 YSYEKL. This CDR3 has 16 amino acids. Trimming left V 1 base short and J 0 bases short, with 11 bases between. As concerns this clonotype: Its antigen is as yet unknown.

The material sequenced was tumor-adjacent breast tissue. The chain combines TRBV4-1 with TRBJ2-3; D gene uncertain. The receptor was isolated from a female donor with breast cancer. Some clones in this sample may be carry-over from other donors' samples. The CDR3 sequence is CASSQGTDSSTDTQYF. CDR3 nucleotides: TGCGCCAGCAGCCAAGGGACGGATTCTAGCACAGATACGCAGTATTTT.